The TCR beta chain described here comes from a study of shared clonotypes between healthy human individuals. To note about this clone: Its cognate antigen is unknown.

Naive CD8 populations comprised CD45RO-negative cells positively selected for CCR7, excluding terminally differentiated effector memory CD45RA+ cells. Deep level was the assay's run setting. Using around 200 ng DNA, about 29,000 T cell genomes, the sorted-subset replicate PCRs were run. Generated by immunoSEQ multiplex PCR, the TCRdb table keeps only in-frame clones and is missing some. The sample has around 2,000,000 clones, roughly 95% seen once. The CDR3 is 16 amino acids. Germline CDR1 and CDR2: MNHEY and SMNVEV (reference sequence). V lost 2 bases and J lost 6, with 17 bases in between. Notes on the study in general: As a rule, naive subsets had a larger estimated richness than memory subsets. Rarefaction exposed incomplete sorted-subset sequencing despite large depth.

The clonotype comes from a man between 18 and 29 years old in good health. Sequenced sample: naive CD8+ T cells sorted from blood. This chain links TRBV27 with TRBJ1-5, with a weak D call TRBD1 (5 bases). The CDR3 nucleotides read TGTGCCAGCAGTTTAACACCCGAGGGCGGGGGTCAGCCCCAGCATTTT. Encoded protein: CASSLTPEGGGQPQHF.